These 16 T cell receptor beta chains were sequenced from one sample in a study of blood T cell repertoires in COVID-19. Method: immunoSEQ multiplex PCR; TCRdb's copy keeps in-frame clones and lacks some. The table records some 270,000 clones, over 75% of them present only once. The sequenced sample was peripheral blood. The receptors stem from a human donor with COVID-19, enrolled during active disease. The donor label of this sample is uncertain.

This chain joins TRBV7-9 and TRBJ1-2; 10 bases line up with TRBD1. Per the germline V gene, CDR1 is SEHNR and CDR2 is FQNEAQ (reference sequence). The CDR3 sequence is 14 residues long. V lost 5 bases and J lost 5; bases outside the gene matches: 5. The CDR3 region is CASSLPGQGYGYTF. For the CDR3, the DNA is TGTGCCAGCAGCCTGCCGGGACAGGGGTATGGCTACACCTTC.

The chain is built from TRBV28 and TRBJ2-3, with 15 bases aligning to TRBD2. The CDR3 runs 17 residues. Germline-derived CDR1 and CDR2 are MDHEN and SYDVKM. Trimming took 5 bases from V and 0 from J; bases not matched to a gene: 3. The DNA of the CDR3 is TGTGCCAGCAGTGGGACTAGCGGGAGGACTAGCACAGATACGCAGTATTTT. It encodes CASSGTSGRTSTDTQYF.

The CDR3 spells CASSQGTSGSDEQFF. The CDR3 DNA reads TGCGCCAGCAGCCAAGGGACTAGCGGGAGTGATGAGCAGTTCTTC. V usage is TRBV4-3 and J usage is TRBJ2-1; 13 bases match TRBD2. CDR1 is LGHNA, CDR2 YSLEER, per germline. The V and J ends lost 1 base and 8 bases, in that order; junction bases with no gene match: 2. This CDR3 contains 15 residues.

CDR3: CASSLDPGTAVTEAFF. CDR3 sequence (DNA): TGTGCCAGCAGCTTGGATCCCGGGACAGCAGTGACTGAAGCTTTCTTT. The chain carries TRBV5-6 and TRBJ1-1; 7 nucleotides agree with TRBD1. The germline V gene encodes CDR1 SGHDT and CDR2 YYEEEE. The CDR3 runs 16 residues. The V gene end was trimmed by 0 bases and the J gene end by 5 bases; junction bases not matched to a gene: 10.

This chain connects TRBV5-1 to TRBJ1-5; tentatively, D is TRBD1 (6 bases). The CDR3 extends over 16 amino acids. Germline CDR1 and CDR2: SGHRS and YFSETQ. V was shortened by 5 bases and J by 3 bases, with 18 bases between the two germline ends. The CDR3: CASSPGAGGTNQPQHF. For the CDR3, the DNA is TGCGCCAGCAGTCCGGGGGCGGGGGGCACCAATCAGCCCCAGCATTTT.

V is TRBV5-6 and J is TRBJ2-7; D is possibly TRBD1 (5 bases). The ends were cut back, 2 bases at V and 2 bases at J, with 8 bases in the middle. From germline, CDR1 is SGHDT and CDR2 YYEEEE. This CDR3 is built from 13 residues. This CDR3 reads CASSFTGTYEQYF. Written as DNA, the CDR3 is TGTGCCAGCAGCTTTACAGGCACCTACGAGCAGTACTTC.

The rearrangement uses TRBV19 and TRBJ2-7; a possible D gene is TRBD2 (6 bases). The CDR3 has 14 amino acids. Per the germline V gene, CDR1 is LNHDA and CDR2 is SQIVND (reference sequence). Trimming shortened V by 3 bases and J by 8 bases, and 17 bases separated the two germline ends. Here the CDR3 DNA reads TGTGCCAGTAGTATGGGGGACTTTTTTGCGCAGCAGTACTTC. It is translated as CASSMGDFFAQQYF.

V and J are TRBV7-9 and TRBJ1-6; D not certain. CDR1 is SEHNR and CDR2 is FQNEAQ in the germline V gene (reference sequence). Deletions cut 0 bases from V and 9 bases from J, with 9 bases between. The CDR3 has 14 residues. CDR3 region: CASSLAVQLSPLHF. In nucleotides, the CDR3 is TGTGCCAGCAGCTTAGCCGTACAGCTTTCACCCCTCCACTTT.

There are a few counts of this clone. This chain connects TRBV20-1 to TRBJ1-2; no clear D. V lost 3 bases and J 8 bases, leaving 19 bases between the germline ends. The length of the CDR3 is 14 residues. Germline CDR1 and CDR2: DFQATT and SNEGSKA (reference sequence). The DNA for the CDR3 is TGCAGTGCTAGTCTTTCGGAGGGTCTCGGCGGCTACACCTTC. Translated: CSASLSEGLGGYTF.

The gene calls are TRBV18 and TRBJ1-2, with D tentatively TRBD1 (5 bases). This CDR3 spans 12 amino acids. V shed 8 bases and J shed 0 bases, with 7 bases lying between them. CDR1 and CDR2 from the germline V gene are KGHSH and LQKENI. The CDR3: CASRRANYGYTF. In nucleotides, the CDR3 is TGTGCCAGCCGCAGGGCTAACTATGGCTACACCTTC.

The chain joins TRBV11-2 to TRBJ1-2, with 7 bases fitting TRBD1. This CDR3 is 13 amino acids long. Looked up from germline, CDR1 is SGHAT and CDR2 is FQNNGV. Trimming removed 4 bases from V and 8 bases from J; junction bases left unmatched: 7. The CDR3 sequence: CASSSPGGWGYTF. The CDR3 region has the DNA TGTGCCAGCAGCTCACCAGGGGGATGGGGCTACACCTTC. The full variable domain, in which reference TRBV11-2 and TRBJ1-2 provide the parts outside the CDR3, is EAGVAQSPRYKIIEKRQSVAFWCNPISGHATLYWYQQILGQGPKLLIQFQNNGVVDDSQLPKDRFSAERLKGVDSTLKIQPAKLEDSAVYLCASSSPGGWGYTFGSGTRLTVV.

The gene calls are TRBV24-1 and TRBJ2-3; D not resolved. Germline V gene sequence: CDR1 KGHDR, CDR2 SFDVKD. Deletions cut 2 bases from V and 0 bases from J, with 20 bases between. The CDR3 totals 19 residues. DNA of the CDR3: TGTGCCACCAGTGATTCCCGAGGAGATGACGAGAAAAGCACAGATACGCAGTATTTT. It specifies CATSDSRGDDEKSTDTQYF.

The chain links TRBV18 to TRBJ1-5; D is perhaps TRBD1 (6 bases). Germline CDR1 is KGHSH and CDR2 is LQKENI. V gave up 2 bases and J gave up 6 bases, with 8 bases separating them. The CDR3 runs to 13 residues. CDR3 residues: CASSPEGVQPQHF. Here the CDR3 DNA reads TGTGCCAGCTCACCAGAGGGGGTTCAGCCCCAGCATTTT.

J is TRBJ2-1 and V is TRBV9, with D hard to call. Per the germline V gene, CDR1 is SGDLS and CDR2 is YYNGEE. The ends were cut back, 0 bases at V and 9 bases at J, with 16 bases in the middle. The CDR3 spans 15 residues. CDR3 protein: CASSVGASSAGEQFF. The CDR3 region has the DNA TGTGCCAGCAGCGTAGGGGCCTCATCGGCCGGTGAGCAGTTCTTC.

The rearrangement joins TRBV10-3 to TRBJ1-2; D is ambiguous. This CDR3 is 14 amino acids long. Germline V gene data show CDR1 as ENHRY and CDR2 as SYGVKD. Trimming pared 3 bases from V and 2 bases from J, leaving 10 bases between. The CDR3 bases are TGTGCCATCAGTGACCCCTCAGGAAACTATGGCTACACCTTC. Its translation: CAISDPSGNYGYTF.

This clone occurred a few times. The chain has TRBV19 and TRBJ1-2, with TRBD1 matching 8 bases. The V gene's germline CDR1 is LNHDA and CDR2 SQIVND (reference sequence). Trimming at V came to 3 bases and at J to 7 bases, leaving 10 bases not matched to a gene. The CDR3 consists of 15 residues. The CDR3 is CASSIGPGGSSGYTF. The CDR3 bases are TGTGCCAGTAGTATCGGCCCAGGGGGCTCGTCTGGCTACACCTTC.